This T cell receptor beta chain was identified during a study of beta chain features in type 1 diabetes. A CD45RO/CCR7/CD25/CD127/CD95/CD27 panel sorted naive, central memory, regulatory and stem cell-like memory CD4+ cells. In all sorted populations, purity surpassed 98%. In the case of this clone: Antigen unknown.

Reverse transcription of all isolated RNA meant that expressed TCRB transcripts were sequenced. Samples of naive, central memory and regulatory T cells yielded a mean of about 3.4 million reads. The data were produced by immunoSEQ multiplex PCR, yet TCRdb's version contains in-frame clones alone and is incomplete. Among several thousand clones listed, roughly three quarters were seen once. From germline, CDR1 is MNHEY and CDR2 SVGAGI. The V gene end was trimmed by 6 bases and the J gene end by 4 bases; junction bases not matched to a gene: 9. This CDR3 contains 15 residues. Overall study results and limits: A greater similarity of naive, central memory and Treg TCRB repertoires was seen among patients than among healthy donors.

The receptor was derived from a man younger than 30 in good health. Source material: Tregs from blood. The chain recombines TRBV6-5 with TRBJ1-5; 7 positions match TRBD1. The CDR3 coding sequence is TGTGCCAGCAGCATACAGGGGTTGGGTAATCAGCCCCAGCATTTT. Its translation: CASSIQGLGNQPQHF.